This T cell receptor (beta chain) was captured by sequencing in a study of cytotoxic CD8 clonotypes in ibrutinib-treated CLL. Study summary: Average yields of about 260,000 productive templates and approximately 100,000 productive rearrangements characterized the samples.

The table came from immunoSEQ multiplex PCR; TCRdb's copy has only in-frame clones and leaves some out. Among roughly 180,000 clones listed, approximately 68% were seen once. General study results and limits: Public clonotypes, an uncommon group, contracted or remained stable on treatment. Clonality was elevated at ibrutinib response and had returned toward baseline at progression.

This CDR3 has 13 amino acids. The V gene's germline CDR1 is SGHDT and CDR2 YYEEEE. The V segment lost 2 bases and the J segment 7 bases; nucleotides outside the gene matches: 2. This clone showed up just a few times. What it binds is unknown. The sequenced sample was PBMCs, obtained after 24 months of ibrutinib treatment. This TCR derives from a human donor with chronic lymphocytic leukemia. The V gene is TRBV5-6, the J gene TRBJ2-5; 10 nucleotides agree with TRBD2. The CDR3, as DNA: TGTGCCAGCAGCTTTAGACTAGCGGGGACCCAGTACTTC. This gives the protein CASSFRLAGTQYF.